One sample yielded the 22 T cell receptor beta chains listed below, sequenced in a study of cytomegalovirus exposure and HLA in healthy donors. The method was immunoSEQ multiplex PCR; TCRdb's version includes in-frame clones alone and lacks a portion of them. The data hold 200,000 to 250,000 clones, with around 87% observed a single time. The sequenced sample consisted of PBMCs. These receptors were obtained from a woman aged 18-29 years in good health and CMV-seropositive.

The rearrangement joins TRBV30 to TRBJ2-7; 9 bases agree with TRBD1. The germline CDR1 and CDR2 sequences are GTSNPN and SVGIG (reference sequence). J gave up 9 bases and V 1 base, and 13 bases lay outside the gene matches. This CDR3 region has 15 residues. The CDR3 nucleotides read TGTGCCTGGAGTGGCCATACTACAGGGGGCAATGGGCAGTACTTC. It encodes CAWSGHTTGGNGQYF.

V is TRBV25-1 and J is TRBJ2-7; 9 bases are shared with TRBD1. Germline V lookup: CDR1 MGHDK, CDR2 SYGVNS. The CDR3 loop spans 16 amino acids. Trimming cost V 1 base and J 2 bases; bases outside gene matches: 6. The CDR3 is CASSEWNRGPTYEQYF. As DNA, the CDR3 is TGTGCCAGCAGTGAATGGAACAGGGGGCCCACCTACGAGCAGTACTTC.

V and J are TRBV5-1 and TRBJ1-5; 7 bases are a match to TRBD1. CDR3 size: 14 residues. CDR1 is SGHRS and CDR2 is YFSETQ in the germline V gene. Trimming cost V 1 base and J 6 bases; bases outside gene matches: 4. The CDR3 DNA reads as TGCGCCAGCAGCTTGAGGGCAGGGGGTCAGCCCCAGCATTTT. Protein product: CASSLRAGGQPQHF. Supplemented by reference TRBV5-1 and TRBJ1-5, the full variable domain reads KAGVTQTPRYLIKTRGQQVTLSCSPISGHRSVSWYQQTPGQGLQFLFEYFSETQRNKGNFPGRFSGRQFSNSRSEMNVSTLELGDSALYLCASSLRAGGQPQHFGDGTRLSIL.

The chain carries TRBV7-9 and TRBJ1-1; no clear D gene. CDR1 and CDR2 from the germline V gene are SEHNR and FQNEAQ (reference sequence). This CDR3 spans 15 amino acids. Trimming left V 1 base short and J 1 base short, with 10 bases between. Written as DNA, the CDR3 is TGTGCCAGCAGCTTAGATTGGGCACCGAACACTGAAGCTTTCTTT. Its translation is CASSLDWAPNTEAFF.

V and J are TRBV28 and TRBJ2-7; the match to TRBD1 covers 12 bases. This CDR3 has 16 residues. In germline, CDR1 is MDHEN, CDR2 SYDVKM. After removal of 3 bases from V and 2 bases from J, the junction contained 5 bases not matched to a gene. The CDR3 protein is CASSFRDRGLAYEQYF. The DNA for the CDR3 is TGTGCCAGCAGTTTCCGGGACAGGGGGCTGGCCTACGAGCAGTACTTC.

The chain couples TRBV2 to TRBJ2-7, with 8 bases matching TRBD2. Germline CDR1 SNHLY, CDR2 FYNNEI. CDR3 size: 16 residues. V lost 0 bases, J lost 2 bases, and 6 bases stayed unmatched. The CDR3 DNA is TGTGCCAGCAGTGAAGCGCGCAGCGGGAGAACCTACGAGCAGTACTTC. Its translation: CASSEARSGRTYEQYF.

This chain links TRBV30 with TRBJ2-1, with 8 positions matching TRBD2. CDR1 and CDR2 (germline): GTSNPN, SVGIG (reference sequence). The V gene end was trimmed by 0 bases and the J gene end by 8 bases; junction bases not matched to a gene: 21. The CDR3 totals 19 residues. The CDR3 is CAWSVTVLSGSGTLDEQFF. CDR3 in DNA: TGTGCCTGGAGTGTAACCGTCCTAAGCGGGAGTGGGACTTTGGATGAGCAGTTCTTC.

This clone is a singleton in its sample. This chain joins TRBV28 and TRBJ2-7; 10 bases fit TRBD1. Trimming at V came to 6 bases and at J to 3 bases, leaving 5 bases not matched to a gene. Germline CDR1 MDHEN, CDR2 SYDVKM. This CDR3 region has 14 residues. CDR3 coding DNA: TGTGCCAGCAGGTTAGGGGACAGGGGCTACGAGCAGTACTTC. It yields the protein CASRLGDRGYEQYF.

This chain uses TRBV28 with TRBJ1-5; 8 bases map to TRBD1. With 5 bases clipped from V and 2 bases from J, the junction kept 8 bases outside the gene matches. The germline gives CDR1 MDHEN, CDR2 SYDVKM. The CDR3 has 16 amino acids. The CDR3 loop reads CASSPGGGARNQPQHF. In DNA form, the CDR3 reads TGTGCCAGCAGTCCAGGGGGCGGGGCTCGCAATCAGCCCCAGCATTTT.

This clone appeared a few times. The chain links TRBV30 to TRBJ1-1, with D uncertain. CDR3 size: 12 residues. V was cut by 1 base and J by 5 bases, with 8 bases left in between. CDR1 is GTSNPN and CDR2 is SVGIG in the germline V gene (reference sequence). This CDR3 reads CAWSGLGTEAFF. The CDR3 bases are TGTGCCTGGAGTGGCCTCGGGACTGAAGCTTTCTTT.

This clone was recorded once. This chain links TRBV4-1 with TRBJ1-1; 7 nucleotides match TRBD1. Germline-derived CDR1 and CDR2 are MGHRA and YSYEKL. The CDR3 covers 13 residues. V lost 5 bases and J lost 4; bases outside the gene matches: 4. The CDR3 region is CASSDQGGTEAFF. In DNA, the CDR3 is TGCGCCAGCAGCGACCAGGGGGGCACTGAAGCTTTCTTT.

This rearrangement joins TRBV2 to TRBJ2-1; 8 bases agree with TRBD2. The germline V gene encodes CDR1 SNHLY and CDR2 FYNNEI. V was clipped by 7 bases and J by 1 base; unmatched bases: 6. The CDR3 has 15 amino acids. CDR3 coding DNA: TGTGCCAGCATCTTAGCGGGGAATTCCTACAATGAGCAGTTCTTC. Translating it yields CASILAGNSYNEQFF. The entire variable domain, with the rest obtained from reference TRBV2 and TRBJ2-1, is as follows: EPEVTQTPSHQVTQMGQEVILRCVPISNHLYFYWYRQILGQKVEFLVSFYNNEISEKSEIFDDQFSVERPDGSNFTLKIRSTKLEDSAMYFCASILAGNSYNEQFFGPGTRLTVL.

The rearrangement joins TRBV7-9 to TRBJ1-1, with D possibly being TRBD1 (5 bases). The CDR3 has 13 residues. Germline V gene sequence: CDR1 SEHNR, CDR2 FQNEAQ (reference sequence). V lost 0 bases to trimming and J lost 7 bases, with 9 bases between them. DNA for the CDR3: TGTGCCAGCAGCTTAGCGGGGGGGAATGAAGCTTTCTTT. Translated, it gives CASSLAGGNEAFF.

The CDR3: CASSLQAPQETQYF. CDR3 in DNA: TGCGCCAGCAGCCTGCAGGCTCCCCAAGAGACCCAGTACTTC. The chain joins TRBV4-1 to TRBJ2-5; D is undetermined. The CDR3 length is 14 residues. Germline CDR1 MGHRA, CDR2 YSYEKL. V lost 4 bases and J lost 1, with 10 bases in between.

The V and J genes are TRBV28 and TRBJ1-2; 8 nucleotides agree with TRBD1. The CDR3 length is 16 residues. The germline V gene encodes CDR1 MDHEN and CDR2 SYDVKM. Trimming took 5 bases from V and 4 from J; bases not matched to a gene: 12. CDR3 residues: CASSESGAGGPYGYTF. The CDR3 coding sequence is TGTGCCAGCAGTGAATCCGGAGCAGGGGGCCCCTATGGCTACACCTTC.

The rearrangement uses TRBV11-2 and TRBJ2-1, with a possible D match to TRBD1 (6 bases). CDR3 length: 13 amino acids. With 5 bases removed from V and 4 bases from J, the gap between germline ends came to 9 bases. Germline V gene data show CDR1 as SGHAT and CDR2 as FQNNGV. This CDR3 is CASSRDRYNEQFF. The CDR3 region has the DNA TGTGCCAGCAGCCGTGACAGGTACAATGAGCAGTTCTTC.

This rearrangement joins TRBV30 to TRBJ2-3; 9 positions agree with TRBD2. Germline V CDR1 and CDR2: GTSNPN, SVGIG (reference sequence). Germline trimming cut 0 bases from V and 5 bases from J; bases unmatched to any gene: 9. This CDR3 contains 16 residues. CDR3 protein: CAWSVLWREGKDTQYF. The CDR3 DNA follows: TGTGCCTGGAGTGTACTCTGGCGGGAGGGGAAAGATACGCAGTATTTT.

J is TRBJ2-5 and V is TRBV5-4; 9 nucleotides match TRBD2. The CDR3 consists of 17 residues. The V segment lost 1 base and the J segment 5 bases; nucleotides outside the gene matches: 12. Per germline, CDR1 SGHNT and CDR2 YYREEE (reference sequence). CDR3 region: CASSLSGGAGGYETQYF. CDR3 bases: TGTGCCAGCAGCTTGTCGGGCGGAGCGGGAGGCTACGAGACCCAGTACTTC. The full variable domain, rest sourced from reference TRBV5-4 and TRBJ2-5, is ETGVTQSPTHLIKTRGQQVTLRCSSQSGHNTVSWYQQALGQGPQFIFQYYREEENGRGNFPPRFSGLQFPNYSSELNVNALELDDSALYLCASSLSGGAGGYETQYFGPGTRLLVL.

The chain carries TRBV19 and TRBJ2-3; no firm D call. The CDR3 length is 11 residues. V was shortened by 1 base and J by 8 bases, with 4 bases between the two germline ends. The germline V gene has CDR1 LNHDA and CDR2 SQIVND (reference sequence). The CDR3 here is CASSIGPTQYF. CDR3 sequence (DNA): TGTGCCAGTAGTATAGGGCCTACGCAGTATTTT.

This clone showed up just a few times. The chain is built from TRBV28 and TRBJ2-1; the D gene is possibly TRBD1 (6 bases). Germline values: CDR1 MDHEN, CDR2 SYDVKM. There are 16 residues in the CDR3. V was cut by 7 bases and J by 2 bases, with 18 bases left in between. DNA for the CDR3: TGTGCCAGCACCTTAAGGGTAGGGGGAACCTACAATGAGCAGTTCTTC. Residues: CASTLRVGGTYNEQFF.

V is TRBV28 and J is TRBJ1-1; TRBD1 aligns across 7 bases. The V gene's germline CDR1 is MDHEN and CDR2 SYDVKM. This CDR3 comprises 12 residues. Unmatched junction bases numbered 5, after V lost 2 bases and J lost 11 bases. For the CDR3, the DNA is TGTGCCAGCAGTTTAGACAGGGCAGAGGCTTTCTTT. This gives the protein CASSLDRAEAFF.

The chain's CDR3 is CASSVPGQGLETQYF. The CDR3 nucleotides are TGTGCCAGCAGCGTGCCCGGACAGGGCCTAGAGACCCAGTACTTC. The chain has TRBV5-6 and TRBJ2-5, with TRBD1 matching 8 bases. Germline V gene lookup returns CDR1 SGHDT and CDR2 YYEEEE. The CDR3 extends over 15 amino acids. V lost 4 bases to trimming and J lost 4 bases; unmatched junction nucleotides: 9.